A selection of T cell receptor beta chains follows, all from one sample in a study of T-cell reconstitution after alpha-beta-depleted transplantation in children. TCRdb independently ran MiXCR on the PCR reads; one entry per CDR3 protein. Among some 200,000 distinct CDR3 sequences listed, 9% to 10% were seen once. The sample here was PBMCs from the stem cell graft donor, taken from the stem cell graft. These TCRs come from a human donor who donated a stem cell graft to a child with SCID. CDR3s include the opening cysteine and the closing phenylalanine or tryptophan. Fields, in order: D gene, V gene, J gene, CDR3 protein. A D gene is named only where the DNA matches it firmly.

D gene: -
V gene: TRBV10-2
J gene: TRBJ1-1
CDR3 protein: CASSGRGETEAFF

D gene: -
V gene: TRBV20-1
J gene: TRBJ2-3
CDR3 protein: CSARDRAAAQYF

D gene: -
V gene: TRBV5-1
J gene: TRBJ2-4
CDR3 protein: CASSFAGAKNIQYF

D gene: -
V gene: TRBV10-3
J gene: TRBJ2-1
CDR3 protein: CAISGAADYNEQFF

D gene: TRBD2
V gene: TRBV3-1
J gene: TRBJ2-1
CDR3 protein: CASSQVLVLATNEQFF

D gene: -
V gene: TRBV28
J gene: TRBJ2-3
CDR3 protein: CASSLSEFRTDTQYF

D gene: -
V gene: TRBV28
J gene: TRBJ1-2
CDR3 protein: CASNTIGTFHGYTF

D gene: -
V gene: TRBV2
J gene: TRBJ1-1
CDR3 protein: CASSDLVNTEAFF

D gene: -
V gene: TRBV6-5
J gene: TRBJ1-2
CDR3 protein: CASSYSADYYGYTF

D gene: -
V gene: TRBV5-1
J gene: TRBJ1-2
CDR3 protein: CASSNGDPHRGYGYTF

D gene: -
V gene: TRBV2
J gene: TRBJ2-3
CDR3 protein: CASGVDTQYF

D gene: -
V gene: TRBV7-9
J gene: TRBJ2-5
CDR3 protein: CASSSYQETQYF

D gene: -
V gene: TRBV5-1
J gene: TRBJ1-1
CDR3 protein: CASSEGMDTEAFF

D gene: TRBD1
V gene: TRBV7-2
J gene: TRBJ2-2
CDR3 protein: CASSFLGQGRGELFF